This T cell receptor (beta chain) was found in a study of beta chain features in type 1 diabetes. V dropped 7 bases and J dropped 0 bases, with 13 bases sitting between them. Germline V gene sequence: CDR1 MNHNS, CDR2 SASEGT. The CDR3 consists of 15 residues. The study, taken as a whole, reports: TCRB CDR3 length was moderately but significantly reduced in all four CD4+ subsets of Type 1 diabetes patients.

A word on this clone: Its antigen is unknown.

What was sequenced were expressed TCRB transcripts, since all of the isolated RNA had been reverse transcribed. Assay used: immunoSEQ multiplex PCR; TCRdb lists only in-frame clones, some missing. In the table there are roughly 730,000 clones, 13% of which are singletons. Sequencing was performed on naive CD4+ T cells from blood. The chain has TRBV6-1 and TRBJ2-1; the D call may be TRBD1 or TRBD2 (5 bases each). The receptor comes from a man aged 18 to 30 with type 1 diabetes. CDR3 residues: CASIRGVSSYNEQFF. The CDR3 DNA sequence: TGTGCCAGCATAAGAGGGGTCAGCTCCTACAATGAGCAGTTCTTC.